Shown below are 25 T cell receptor beta chains from a single sample sequenced in a study of T cell responses to AZD1222 COVID-19 vaccine. Profiling relied on immunoSEQ multiplex PCR, and the TCRdb table lists in-frame clones only, not all of them. Seen here are approximately 270,000 clones, almost 95% observed once, and the top ten hold 0.5% to 0.7%. This material consisted of peripheral blood, taken 28 days after the second AZD1222 dose. All receptors derive from an adult who received the AZD1222 COVID-19 vaccine.

This clone was detected once. This chain joins TRBV20-1 and TRBJ2-7; weak D call: TRBD2 (5 bases). Trimming shortened V by 3 bases and J by 7 bases, and 16 bases separated the two germline ends. This CDR3 comprises 13 residues. CDR1 is DFQATT, CDR2 SNEGSKA, per germline (reference sequence). The CDR3 loop is CSASEGPLSEQYF. The CDR3 nucleotides read TGCAGTGCTAGTGAGGGCCCCCTGTCGGAGCAGTACTTC.

CDR3: CASSQEAGQLYEQYF. CDR3 DNA sequence: TGCGCCAGCAGCCAAGAGGCCGGACAGCTATACGAGCAGTACTTC. J is TRBJ2-7 and V is TRBV4-1; the D gene is possibly TRBD1 (6 bases). CDR1 and CDR2 from the germline V gene are MGHRA and YSYEKL. V gave up 0 bases and J gave up 4 bases, with 13 bases separating them. The CDR3 loop spans 15 amino acids.

The gene calls are TRBV11-1 and TRBJ2-7; possible D gene TRBD1, 5 bases. The CDR3 has 14 amino acids. V lost 0 bases, J lost 2 bases, and 8 bases lay in between. Per germline, CDR1 SGHAT and CDR2 FQDESV (reference sequence). CDR3 sequence reads: CASSLAGLTYEQYF. The DNA for the CDR3 is TGTGCCAGCAGCTTAGCGGGGCTGACCTACGAGCAGTACTTC. Drawing the rest from reference TRBV11-1 and TRBJ2-7, the complete variable domain is EAEVAQSPRYKITEKSQAVAFWCDPISGHATLYWYRQILGQGPELLVQFQDESVVDDSQLPKDRFSAERLKGVDSTLKIQPAELGDSAMYLCASSLAGLTYEQYFGPGTRLTVT.

The V gene is TRBV21-1, the J gene TRBJ2-7. TRBV21-1 is tagged as a pseudogene. The CDR3 runs 16 residues. This CDR3 reads CASSPEEDKPLYEQYF. DNA of the CDR3: TGTGCCAGCAGCCCCGAGGAGGACAAACCATTATACGAGCAGTACTTC.

The CDR3 loop is CASSISDGSEAFF. CDR3 DNA: TGTGCCAGTAGTATCTCGGACGGCTCTGAAGCTTTCTTT. This chain links TRBV19 with TRBJ1-1; D ambiguous. The CDR3 is 13 amino acids. Trimming took off 3 bases at V and 6 bases at J, with 11 bases between the two ends. CDR1 is LNHDA, CDR2 SQIVND, per germline (reference sequence).

The chain has TRBV19 and TRBJ1-5; 7 positions agree with TRBD1. Germline CDR1 LNHDA, CDR2 SQIVND (reference sequence). The CDR3 contains 15 residues. J gave up 7 bases and V 4 bases, and 10 bases lay outside the gene matches. This chain's CDR3 is CASSTGTEYRQPQHF. CDR3 in DNA: TGTGCCAGTAGTACCGGGACAGAGTATCGCCAGCCCCAGCATTTT.

The rearrangement links TRBV28 to TRBJ2-1; possibly TRBD2 for D (5 bases). The CDR3 has 12 residues. Between the trimmed V and J ends, which lost 6 bases and 10 bases, there was a span of 13 bases. CDR1 and CDR2 (germline): MDHEN, SYDVKM. CDR3 DNA: TGTGCCAGCAGCCCGGTCGGACTGGAGCAGTTCTTC. Encoded protein: CASSPVGLEQFF.

V and J are TRBV18 and TRBJ2-4, with D tentatively TRBD1 (5 bases). The V end lost 5 bases, the J end lost 2 bases, and 19 bases lay between the germline ends. The CDR3 has 17 residues. CDR1 is KGHSH, CDR2 LQKENI, per germline. The CDR3 nucleotides are TGTGCCAGCTCATCTCAGGGCGATAAAGGCCCCAAAAACATTCAGTACTTC. It specifies CASSSQGDKGPKNIQYF.

This clone was seen a few times. V gene TRBV20-1 combines with J gene TRBJ2-3; TRBD2 aligns across 8 bases. CDR3 length: 14 amino acids. The germline gives CDR1 DFQATT, CDR2 SNEGSKA (reference sequence). Trimming cost V 3 bases and J 4 bases; bases outside gene matches: 6. In DNA, the CDR3 is TGCAGTGCTAGTTTAGCGGGGTCCGCAGATACGCAGTATTTT. Amino acids: CSASLAGSADTQYF.

The chain combines TRBV13 with TRBJ1-3; unclear D gene. The V and J ends lost 5 bases and 0 bases respectively, with 14 bases between them. Per germline, CDR1 PRHDT and CDR2 FYEKMQ (reference sequence). CDR3 length: 16 residues. The CDR3 nucleotides read TGTGCCAGCAGCCAGGACTCCCCTCACTCTGGAAACACCATATATTTT. Translated, it gives CASSQDSPHSGNTIYF.

This clone occurred once. The chain recombines TRBV7-9 with TRBJ1-1; possibly TRBD1 for D (5 bases). Deletions cut 5 bases from V and 0 bases from J, with 13 bases between. Per the germline V gene, CDR1 is SEHNR and CDR2 is FQNEAQ (reference sequence). The CDR3 totals 15 residues. The CDR3 DNA reads TGTGCCAGCAGCGAGAGGGGTGTAGTGAACACTGAAGCTTTCTTT. Its translation is CASSERGVVNTEAFF.

The chain joins TRBV6-5 to TRBJ2-1, with D perhaps assigned TRBD1 or TRBD2 (6 bases each). The CDR3 loop spans 15 amino acids. The germline CDR1 and CDR2 sequences are MNHEY and SVGAGI. V lost 7 bases to trimming and J lost 5 bases, with 18 bases between them. This CDR3 is CASTPRGAMNNEQFF. The CDR3 bases are TGTGCCAGCACCCCTAGGGGGGCCATGAACAATGAGCAGTTCTTC.

This clone was seen a few times. This chain joins TRBV19 and TRBJ2-1, with unresolved D. This CDR3 is 14 amino acids long. The V end lost 8 bases, the J end lost 3 bases, and 14 bases lay between the germline ends. Germline values: CDR1 LNHDA, CDR2 SQIVND (reference sequence). CDR3 in amino acids: CASSSGLLYNEQFF. The CDR3 region has the DNA TGTGCCAGTTCCTCGGGTTTACTCTACAATGAGCAGTTCTTC.

This clone was counted a few times. The chain combines TRBV10-3 with TRBJ1-6; D not resolved. The CDR3 runs to 16 residues. Germline V CDR1 and CDR2: ENHRY, SYGVKD. Trimming removed 2 bases from V and 4 bases from J, with 12 bases in between. The CDR3 nucleotides are TGTGCCATCAGTGAGGGGCCAGCTAAGTATAATTCACCCCTCCACTTT. This gives the protein CAISEGPAKYNSPLHF.

The chain joins TRBV18 to TRBJ2-7; 8 nucleotides match TRBD1. Germline CDR1 KGHSH, CDR2 LQKENI. V shed 4 bases, J shed 4 bases, and the junction held 6 bases outside the gene matches. There are 14 residues in the CDR3. CDR3 bases: TGTGCCAGCTCACTTACGGACAGGGCGTACGAGCAGTACTTC. Its protein is CASSLTDRAYEQYF. Based on the CDR3 plus reference TRBV18 and TRBJ2-7, the full variable domain is NAGVMQNPRHLVRRRGQEARLRCSPMKGHSHVYWYRQLPEEGLKFMVYLQKENIIDESGMPKERFSAEFPKEGPSILRIQQVVRGDSAAYFCASSLTDRAYEQYFGPGTRLTVT.

The chain has TRBV27 and TRBJ1-1; D uncertain. CDR3 length: 15 residues. The V gene lost 0 bases and the J gene lost 3 bases, with 11 bases spanning the gap. Germline CDR1 reads MNHEY; CDR2 reads SMNVEV (reference sequence). CDR3 sequence (DNA): TGTGCCAGCAGTTTATCGGCGGGCGGATACACTGAAGCTTTCTTT. Its protein product is CASSLSAGGYTEAFF.

This rearrangement joins TRBV19 to TRBJ1-1; D not certain. CDR3 length equals 13 residues. CDR1 and CDR2 from the germline V gene are LNHDA and SQIVND (reference sequence). V gave up 5 bases and J gave up 5 bases, with 12 bases separating them. CDR3 amino acids: CASSSSLGTEAFF. CDR3 coding DNA: TGTGCCAGTAGTTCCTCCCTGGGGACTGAAGCTTTCTTT.

The rearrangement uses TRBV5-1 and TRBJ1-1; no firm D call. V was cut by 4 bases and J by 1 base, with 11 bases left in between. The CDR3 has 14 amino acids. CDR1 is SGHRS and CDR2 is YFSETQ in the germline V gene. CDR3 amino acids: CASSPPGANTEAFF. DNA for the CDR3: TGCGCCAGCAGCCCCCCGGGAGCGAACACTGAAGCTTTCTTT.

The chain joins TRBV3-1 (or the pseudogene TRBV3-2) to TRBJ2-5; 14 nucleotides line up with TRBD2. The length of the CDR3 is 21 residues. CDR1 is LGHDT, CDR2 YNNKEL, per germline (reference sequence). The junction had 17 bases not matched to a gene; V was cut back by 1 base and J by 4 bases. The CDR3 loop reads CASSQGEVGGLAGVASETQYF. The CDR3 DNA reads as TGTGCCAGCAGCCAAGGGGAAGTAGGGGGACTAGCGGGAGTAGCCTCAGAGACCCAGTACTTC.

This chain uses TRBV7-6 with TRBJ2-5; a possible D gene is TRBD1 (7 bases). Germline V gene lookup returns CDR1 SGHVS and CDR2 FNYEAQ. This CDR3 region has 14 residues. V was trimmed by 5 bases and J by 0 bases, leaving 10 bases between them. The CDR3: CASSPGGYQETQYF. CDR3 in DNA: TGTGCCAGCAGCCCAGGGGGGTACCAAGAGACCCAGTACTTC.

The rearrangement joins TRBV7-6 to TRBJ2-7; 14 nucleotides agree with TRBD2. CDR1 and CDR2 (germline): SGHVS, FNYEAQ. The CDR3 contains 16 residues. With V trimmed by 6 bases and J by 3 bases, 7 bases remained unmatched. The CDR3 spells CASSTGTSGSGYEQYF. In nucleotides, the CDR3 is TGTGCCAGCAGTACAGGGACTAGCGGGAGTGGCTACGAGCAGTACTTC.

The CDR3 region has the DNA TGTGCCAGCAGCAAACTAGGGACAGAGAAATCTGAGCAGTTCTTC. This gives the protein CASSKLGTEKSEQFF. The chain links TRBV5-6 to TRBJ2-1; TRBD1 matches at 7 bases. CDR1 is SGHDT, CDR2 YYEEEE, per germline. V lost 4 bases, J lost 9 bases, and 13 bases stayed unmatched. This CDR3 has 15 amino acids.

The V gene is TRBV28, the J gene TRBJ2-7; 8 nucleotides line up with TRBD1. J gave up 7 bases and V 6 bases, and 14 bases lay outside the gene matches. CDR1 MDHEN and CDR2 SYDVKM come from the germline V gene. This CDR3 has 15 amino acids. CDR3 DNA sequence: TGTGCCAGCAGCCCGGGACAGGCGGGGATAGGTGAGCAGTACTTC. Protein: CASSPGQAGIGEQYF.

Ten or more counts support this clone. CDR3 DNA: TGTGCCCACAGGGCAGGGGCGGACACCGGGGAGCTGTTTTTT. This sequence encodes CAHRAGADTGELFF. The gene calls are TRBV2 and TRBJ2-2, with D possibly matching TRBD1 (6 bases). CDR3 size: 14 residues. CDR1 SNHLY and CDR2 FYNNEI come from the germline V gene. Between the trimmed V and J ends, which lost 11 bases and 3 bases, there was a span of 16 bases. Supplemented by reference TRBV2 and TRBJ2-2, the full variable domain reads EPEVTQTPSHQVTQMGQEVILRCVPISNHLYFYWYRQILGQKVEFLVSFYNNEISEKSEIFDDQFSVERPDGSNFTLKIRSTKLEDSAMYFCAHRAGADTGELFFGEGSRLTVL.

J is TRBJ1-5 and V is TRBV28; a possible D gene is TRBD1 (5 bases). V lost 7 bases and J 1 base, leaving 11 bases between the germline ends. CDR1 is MDHEN, CDR2 SYDVKM, per germline. CDR3 length equals 14 residues. The DNA for the CDR3 is TGTGCCAGCACCACGGGACTGAGCAATCAGCCCCAGCATTTT. Its translation is CASTTGLSNQPQHF.